This entry lists 5 T cell receptor beta chains sequenced from one sample in a study of shared clonotypes between healthy human individuals. Measured with immunoSEQ multiplex PCR; TCRdb has only the in-frame clones, and not every one. Here the sample spans 2 million to 2.5 million clones, roughly 90% being singletons. Sequences were obtained from naive CD4+ T cells from PBMCs. Subset here: CD45RA+ positively selected. The receptors derive from a man younger than 35 in good health. Some clones in this sample may be carry-over from other donors' samples.

The chain joins TRBV7-9 to TRBJ2-1; 15 bases are shared with TRBD2. V dropped 4 bases and J dropped 9; count of bases not matched to a gene: 10. Germline lookup yields CDR1 SEHNR and CDR2 FQNEAQ (reference sequence). The length of the CDR3 is 17 residues. The CDR3 loop is CASSSPGLAGGMGEQFF. Here the CDR3 DNA reads TGTGCCAGCAGCTCGCCCGGACTAGCGGGAGGGATGGGTGAGCAGTTCTTC.

As for this clone: Other DNA sequences from this sample encode an identical CDR3 as well. This chain links TRBV9 with TRBJ2-2; perhaps TRBD1 as D (6 bases). V was trimmed by 1 base and J by 2 bases, leaving 9 bases between them. Germline V CDR1 and CDR2: SGDLS, YYNGEE. The CDR3 consists of 15 residues. The CDR3 DNA reads as TGTGCCAGCAGCGTATCAGGGGTCAACACCGGGGAGCTGTTTTTT. Its translation is CASSVSGVNTGELFF.

The rearrangement links TRBV6-6 to TRBJ2-5, with a tentative D call TRBD2 (5 bases). Germline V gene sequence: CDR1 MNHNY, CDR2 SVGAGI (reference sequence). This CDR3 has 12 residues. The germline V and J ends were trimmed by 7 bases and 0 bases, with 6 bases remaining between them. This CDR3 reads CASNSDQETQYF. The DNA of the CDR3 is TGTGCCAGCAATAGCGACCAAGAGACCCAGTACTTC.

The V gene is TRBV11-3, the J gene TRBJ2-7, with 7 positions matching TRBD1. This CDR3 spans 16 amino acids. The V segment lost 2 bases and the J segment 3 bases; nucleotides outside the gene matches: 10. Germline CDR1 SGHNT, CDR2 YENEEA. The CDR3 loop reads CASSLKDKGARYEQYF. DNA for the CDR3: TGTGCCAGCAGCTTAAAAGATAAGGGGGCCCGCTACGAGCAGTACTTC.

V gene TRBV19 combines with J gene TRBJ2-1; TRBD2 agrees at 7 bases. V shed 0 bases and J 6 bases; nucleotides not matched to a gene: 5. CDR3 size: 15 residues. Germline loops: CDR1 LNHDA, CDR2 SQIVND (reference sequence). CDR3 protein: CASSIDGRFGNEQFF. The CDR3 nucleotides are TGTGCCAGTAGTATAGACGGGAGGTTCGGCAATGAGCAGTTCTTC.